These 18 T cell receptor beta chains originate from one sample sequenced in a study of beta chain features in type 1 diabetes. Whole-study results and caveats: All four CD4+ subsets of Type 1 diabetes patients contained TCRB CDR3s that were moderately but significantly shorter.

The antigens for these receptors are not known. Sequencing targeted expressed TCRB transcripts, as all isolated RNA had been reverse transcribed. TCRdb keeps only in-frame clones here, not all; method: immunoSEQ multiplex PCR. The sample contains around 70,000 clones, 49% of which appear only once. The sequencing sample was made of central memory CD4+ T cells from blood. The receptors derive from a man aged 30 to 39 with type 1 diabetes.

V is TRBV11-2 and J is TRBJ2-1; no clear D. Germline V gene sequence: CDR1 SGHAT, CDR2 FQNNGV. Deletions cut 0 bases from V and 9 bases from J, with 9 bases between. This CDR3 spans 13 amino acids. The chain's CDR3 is CASSLDEASEQFF. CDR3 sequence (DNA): TGTGCCAGCAGCTTAGATGAGGCCAGTGAGCAGTTCTTC.

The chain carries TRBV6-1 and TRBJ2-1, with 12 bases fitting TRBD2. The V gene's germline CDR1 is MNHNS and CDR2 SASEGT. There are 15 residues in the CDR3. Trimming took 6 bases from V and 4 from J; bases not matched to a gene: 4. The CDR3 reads CASRSGTSGYNEQFF. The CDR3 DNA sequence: TGTGCCAGCAGGTCCGGGACTAGCGGGTACAATGAGCAGTTCTTC.

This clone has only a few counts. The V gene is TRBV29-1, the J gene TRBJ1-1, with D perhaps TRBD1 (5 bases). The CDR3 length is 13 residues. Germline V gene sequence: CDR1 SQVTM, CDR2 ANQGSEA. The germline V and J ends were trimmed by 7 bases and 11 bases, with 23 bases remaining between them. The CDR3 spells CSASGGAPGPAFF. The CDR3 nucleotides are TGCAGCGCCTCCGGTGGGGCGCCCGGGCCGGCTTTCTTT. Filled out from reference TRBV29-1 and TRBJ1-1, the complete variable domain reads SAVISQKPSRDICQRGTSLTIQCQVDSQVTMMFWYRQQPGQSLTLIATANQGSEATYESGFVIDKFPISRPNLTFSTLTVSNMSPEDSSIYLCSASGGAPGPAFFGQGTRLTVV.

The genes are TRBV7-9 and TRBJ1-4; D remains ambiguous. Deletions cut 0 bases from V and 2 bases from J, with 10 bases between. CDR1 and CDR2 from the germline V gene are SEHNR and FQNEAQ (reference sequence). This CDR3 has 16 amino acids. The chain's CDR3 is CASSLAQDGTNEKLFF. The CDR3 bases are TGTGCCAGCAGCTTAGCGCAGGATGGGACTAATGAAAAACTGTTTTTT. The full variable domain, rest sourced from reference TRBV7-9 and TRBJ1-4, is DTGVSQNPRHKITKRGQNVTFRCDPISEHNRLYWYRQTLGQGPEFLTYFQNEAQLEKSRLLSDRFSAERPKGSFSTLEIQRTEQGDSAMYLCASSLAQDGTNEKLFFGSGTQLSVL.

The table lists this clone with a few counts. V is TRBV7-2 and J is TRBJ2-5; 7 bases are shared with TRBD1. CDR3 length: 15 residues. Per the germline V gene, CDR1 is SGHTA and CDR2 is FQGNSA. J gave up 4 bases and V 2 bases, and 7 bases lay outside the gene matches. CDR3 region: CASSLRVSGGETQYF. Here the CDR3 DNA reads TGTGCCAGCAGCTTAAGGGTTTCAGGGGGAGAGACCCAGTACTTC.

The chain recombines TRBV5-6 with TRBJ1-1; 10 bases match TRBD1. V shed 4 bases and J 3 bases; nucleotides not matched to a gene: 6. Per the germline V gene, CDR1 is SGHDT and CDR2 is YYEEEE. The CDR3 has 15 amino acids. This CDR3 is CASSQGQGKYTEAFF. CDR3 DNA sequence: TGTGCCAGCAGCCAGGGACAGGGGAAGTACACTGAAGCTTTCTTT.

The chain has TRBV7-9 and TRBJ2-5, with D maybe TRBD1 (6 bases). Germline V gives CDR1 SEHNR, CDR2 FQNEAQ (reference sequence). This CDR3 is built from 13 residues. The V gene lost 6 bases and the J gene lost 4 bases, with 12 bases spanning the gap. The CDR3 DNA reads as TGTGCCAGCAGTAGCAGGGGAGTAGAGACCCAGTACTTC. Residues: CASSSRGVETQYF.

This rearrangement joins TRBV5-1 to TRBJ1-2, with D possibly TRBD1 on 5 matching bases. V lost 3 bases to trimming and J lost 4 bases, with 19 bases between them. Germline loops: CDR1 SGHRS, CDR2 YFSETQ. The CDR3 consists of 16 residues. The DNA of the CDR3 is TGCGCCAGCAGCTCGGAACTTCAGGGATTAGGCTATGGCTACACCTTC. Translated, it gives CASSSELQGLGYGYTF.

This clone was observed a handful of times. The CDR3 nucleotides read TGTGCCAGCAGCTTCAGGACAGGGGTTGCTGAAGCTTTCTTT. It translates to CASSFRTGVAEAFF. The chain employs TRBV5-6 and TRBJ1-1; 9 bases fit TRBD1. The CDR3 totals 14 residues. Looked up from germline, CDR1 is SGHDT and CDR2 is YYEEEE. V was clipped by 2 bases and J by 6 bases; unmatched bases: 5.

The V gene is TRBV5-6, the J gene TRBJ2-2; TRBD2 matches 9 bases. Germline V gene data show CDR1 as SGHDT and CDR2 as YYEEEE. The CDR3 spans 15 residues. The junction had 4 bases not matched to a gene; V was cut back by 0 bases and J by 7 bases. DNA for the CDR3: TGTGCCAGCAGCTTGGTACCTAGCGGGAACGGGGAGCTGTTTTTT. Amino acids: CASSLVPSGNGELFF.

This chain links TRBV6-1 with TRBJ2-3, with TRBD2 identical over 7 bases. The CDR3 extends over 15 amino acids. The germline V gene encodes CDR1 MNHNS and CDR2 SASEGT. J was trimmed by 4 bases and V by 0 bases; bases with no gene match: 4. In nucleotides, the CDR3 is TGTGCCAGCAGTGAAGCTAGCGCGGGGGCAGATACGCAGTATTTT. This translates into CASSEASAGADTQYF.

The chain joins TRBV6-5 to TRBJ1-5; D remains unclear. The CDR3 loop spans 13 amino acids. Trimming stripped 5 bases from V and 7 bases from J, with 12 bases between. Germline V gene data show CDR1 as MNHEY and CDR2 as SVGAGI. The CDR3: CASSEARQQPQHF. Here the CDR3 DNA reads TGTGCCAGCAGTGAAGCGCGGCAACAGCCCCAGCATTTT.

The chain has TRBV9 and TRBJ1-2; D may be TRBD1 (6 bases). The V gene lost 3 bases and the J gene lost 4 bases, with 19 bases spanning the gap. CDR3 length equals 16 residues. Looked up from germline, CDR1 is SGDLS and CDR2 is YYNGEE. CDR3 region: CASSAAGGLSLYGYTF. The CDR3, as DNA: TGTGCCAGCAGCGCTGCTGGGGGCCTTTCCCTCTATGGCTACACCTTC.

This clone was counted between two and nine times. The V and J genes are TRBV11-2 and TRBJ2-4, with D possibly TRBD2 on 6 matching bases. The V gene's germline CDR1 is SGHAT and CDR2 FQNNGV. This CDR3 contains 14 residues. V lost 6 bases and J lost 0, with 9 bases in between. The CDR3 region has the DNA TGTGCCAGCAGAATGGGGGGAGCCAAAAACATTCAGTACTTC. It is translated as CASRMGGAKNIQYF.

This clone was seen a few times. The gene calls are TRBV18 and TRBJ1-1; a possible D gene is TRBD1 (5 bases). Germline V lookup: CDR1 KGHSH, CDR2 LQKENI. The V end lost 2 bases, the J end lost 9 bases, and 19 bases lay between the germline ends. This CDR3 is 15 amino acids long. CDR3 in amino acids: CASSPGMESTVQAFF. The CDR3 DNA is TGTGCCAGCTCACCAGGAATGGAGTCGACAGTACAAGCTTTCTTT. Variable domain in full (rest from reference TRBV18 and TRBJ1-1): NAGVMQNPRHLVRRRGQEARLRCSPMKGHSHVYWYRQLPEEGLKFMVYLQKENIIDESGMPKERFSAEFPKEGPSILRIQQVVRGDSAAYFCASSPGMESTVQAFFGQGTRLTVV.

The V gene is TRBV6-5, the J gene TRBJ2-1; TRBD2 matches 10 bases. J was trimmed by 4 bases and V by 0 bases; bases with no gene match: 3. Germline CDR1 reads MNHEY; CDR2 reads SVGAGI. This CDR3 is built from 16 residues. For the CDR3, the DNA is TGTGCCAGCAGTTACTCAAGCGGGGGGGCTTACAATGAGCAGTTCTTC. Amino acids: CASSYSSGGAYNEQFF.

CDR3 sequence reads: CASSVGRRDTDTQYF. The CDR3 DNA is TGTGCCAGCAGCGTAGGGCGACGGGACACAGATACGCAGTATTTT. The chain carries TRBV9 and TRBJ2-3; D possibly corresponds to TRBD2 (5 bases). V was shortened by 0 bases and J by 2 bases, with 10 bases between the two germline ends. This CDR3 has 15 amino acids. Germline V gene data show CDR1 as SGDLS and CDR2 as YYNGEE.

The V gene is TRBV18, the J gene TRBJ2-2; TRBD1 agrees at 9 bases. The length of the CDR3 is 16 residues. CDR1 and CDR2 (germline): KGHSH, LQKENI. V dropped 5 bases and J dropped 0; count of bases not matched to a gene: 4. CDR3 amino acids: CASSTQGAPNTGELFF. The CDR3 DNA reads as TGTGCCAGCTCAACACAGGGGGCGCCGAACACCGGGGAGCTGTTTTTT.